The TCR beta chain under discussion was sequenced for a study of Graves' ophthalmopathy and Graves' hyperthyroidism. Study details: Upon initial diagnosis and before any treatment, peripheral blood was collected. General study points: Most expanded clonotypes from thyroid (those above 0.001 frequency) were also found in blood.

This clonotype was recorded many times. Its antigen is unknown. The authors amplified TCR beta CDR3 regions from RNA transcripts. First-round RT-PCR with HTBI primers preceded a second-round multiplex PCR. TCRdb re-derived calls from the multiplex PCR reads in MiXCR, one entry per CDR3 protein. This sample has about 480,000 distinct CDR3 sequences, with approximately 14% found just once. V lost 2 bases to trimming and J lost 4 bases; unmatched junction nucleotides: 8. The CDR3 runs to 16 residues. The germline V gene has CDR1 PRHDT and CDR2 FYEKMQ (reference sequence). The authors isolated PBMCs from around 10 ml of fresh peripheral blood.

The sequencing input was blood. The chain links TRBV13 to TRBJ2-7, with 10 positions matching TRBD1. The source is a woman aged 30 to 39 with Graves' ophthalmopathy. The CDR3 sequence is CASSLSGTGVLYEQYF. The CDR3 DNA follows: TGTGCCAGCAGCTTAAGCGGGACAGGGGTGCTTTACGAGCAGTACTTC.